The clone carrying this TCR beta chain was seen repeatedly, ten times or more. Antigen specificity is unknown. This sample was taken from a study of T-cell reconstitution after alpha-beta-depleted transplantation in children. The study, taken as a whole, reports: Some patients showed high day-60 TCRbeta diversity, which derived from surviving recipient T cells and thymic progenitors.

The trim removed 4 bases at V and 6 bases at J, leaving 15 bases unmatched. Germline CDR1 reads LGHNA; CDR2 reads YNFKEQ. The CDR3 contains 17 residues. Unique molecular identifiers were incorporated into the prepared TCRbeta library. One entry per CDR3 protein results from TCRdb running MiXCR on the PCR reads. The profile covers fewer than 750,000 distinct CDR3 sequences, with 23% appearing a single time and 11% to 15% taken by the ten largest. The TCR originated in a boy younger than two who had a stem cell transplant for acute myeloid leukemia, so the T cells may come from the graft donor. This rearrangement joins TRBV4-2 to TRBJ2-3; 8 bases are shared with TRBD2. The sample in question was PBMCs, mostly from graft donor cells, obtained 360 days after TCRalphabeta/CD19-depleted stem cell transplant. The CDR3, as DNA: TGTGCCAGCAGCCTAATGGCGTACGGGGGGGCCGAGGATACGCAGTATTTT. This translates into CASSLMAYGGAEDTQYF.